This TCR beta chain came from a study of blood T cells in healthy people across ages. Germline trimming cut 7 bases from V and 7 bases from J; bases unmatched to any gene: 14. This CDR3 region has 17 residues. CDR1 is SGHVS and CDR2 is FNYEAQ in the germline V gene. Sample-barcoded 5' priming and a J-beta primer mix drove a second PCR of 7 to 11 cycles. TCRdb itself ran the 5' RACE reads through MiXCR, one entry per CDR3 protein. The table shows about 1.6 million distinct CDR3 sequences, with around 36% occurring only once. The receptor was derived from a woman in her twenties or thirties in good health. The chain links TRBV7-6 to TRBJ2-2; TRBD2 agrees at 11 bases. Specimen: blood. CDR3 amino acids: CASTAGLAVLEGGELFF. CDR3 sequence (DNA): TGTGCCAGCACCGCGGGACTAGCGGTACTAGAAGGCGGGGAGCTGTTTTTT. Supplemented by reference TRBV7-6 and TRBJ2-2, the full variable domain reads GAGVSQSPRYKVTKRGQDVALRCDPISGHVSLYWYRQALGQGPEFLTYFNYEAQQDKSGLPNDRFSAERPEGSISTLTIQRTEQRDSAMYRCASTAGLAVLEGGELFFGEGSRLTVL.